Below are 16 T cell receptor beta chains sequenced from a single sample in a study of blood T cells in healthy people across ages. A J-beta primer mix and a sample-barcoded 5' primer were used in a second PCR of about 7 to 12 cycles. In TCRdb, the 5' RACE reads were re-called with MiXCR into one record per CDR3 protein. Here the sample spans some 780,000 distinct CDR3 sequences, roughly 50% being singletons. Sequencing was performed on blood. The receptors shown here come from a man aged 35-49 years in good health.

This rearrangement joins TRBV29-1 to TRBJ2-1; the D gene is possibly TRBD2 (6 bases). The V and J ends lost 4 bases and 10 bases respectively, with 17 bases between them. Germline CDR1 reads SQVTM; CDR2 reads ANQGSEA. The CDR3 has 13 residues. This chain's CDR3 is CSVVGFGGMEQFF. The CDR3 DNA sequence: TGCAGCGTTGTGGGGTTTGGAGGGATGGAGCAGTTCTTC.

The rearrangement links TRBV20-1 to TRBJ2-7; 10 bases map to TRBD1. Trimming at V came to 6 bases and at J to 5 bases, leaving 10 bases not matched to a gene. Looked up from germline, CDR1 is DFQATT and CDR2 is SNEGSKA (reference sequence). The CDR3 consists of 14 residues. The DNA of the CDR3 is TGCAGTGCGACGTCACCGGGACAGGGGAACGAGCAGTACTTC. Protein sequence: CSATSPGQGNEQYF.

V is TRBV20-1 and J is TRBJ2-7; D possibly corresponds to TRBD1 (7 bases). CDR1 DFQATT and CDR2 SNEGSKA come from the germline V gene (reference sequence). The V and J ends lost 1 base and 7 bases respectively, with 14 bases between them. The CDR3 runs to 13 residues. CDR3 DNA: TGCAGTGCTAGAGCCCTCAGGGGGAGGGAGCAGTACTTC. Protein sequence: CSARALRGREQYF.

The rearrangement joins TRBV6-1 to TRBJ2-4, with D possibly called TRBD1 or TRBD2 (5 bases each). Looked up from germline, CDR1 is MNHNS and CDR2 is SASEGT. The CDR3 has 13 residues. The ends were cut back, 2 bases at V and 13 bases at J, with 15 bases in the middle. The CDR3: CASSESRGVEQYF. DNA of the CDR3: TGTGCCAGCAGTGAATCGAGGGGTGTAGAGCAGTACTTC.

The chain couples TRBV28 to TRBJ1-6; D remains ambiguous. The CDR3 loop spans 15 amino acids. In germline, CDR1 is MDHEN, CDR2 SYDVKM. Trimming stripped 5 bases from V and 2 bases from J, with 10 bases between. CDR3 bases: TGTGCCAGCAGTACTCGAAGGGCCTATAATTCACCCCTCCACTTT. This codes for CASSTRRAYNSPLHF.

V usage is TRBV11-2 and J usage is TRBJ2-1, with TRBD2 matching 10 bases. Germline CDR1 and CDR2: SGHAT and FQNNGV. The CDR3 covers 17 residues. Trimming cost V 1 base and J 5 bases; bases outside gene matches: 8. This CDR3 reads CASSLAPGLAENNEQFF. CDR3 DNA: TGTGCCAGCAGCTTAGCCCCCGGACTAGCGGAGAACAATGAGCAGTTCTTC.

This clonotype occurred a few times. This chain joins TRBV2 and TRBJ1-1; possibly TRBD1 for D (5 bases). From germline, CDR1 is SNHLY and CDR2 FYNNEI. V shed 5 bases and J shed 0 bases, with 16 bases lying between them. CDR3 length: 16 residues. The CDR3 reads CASSYATVIMNTEAFF. CDR3 DNA: TGTGCCAGCAGTTACGCGACAGTCATTATGAACACTGAAGCTTTCTTT.

With respect to this clonotype: A much larger clone sits a single nucleotide away, making a read error possible. V and J are TRBV7-2 and TRBJ2-1; 10 positions agree with TRBD2. TRBJ2-7 matches the DNA end more closely, so the J call is doubtful. This CDR3 contains 17 residues. Germline V gene sequence: CDR1 SGHTA, CDR2 FQGNSA. The CDR3 sequence: CASSSQAGGPPYNEQYF. The CDR3 nucleotides read TGTGCCAGCAGCTCTCAAGCGGGAGGGCCCCCATACAATGAGCAGTACTTC.

This clonotype has more than one count but fewer than ten. The chain is built from TRBV20-1 and TRBJ2-4; 8 bases are shared with TRBD2. The J call may be mistaken, given a closer DNA end match to TRBJ2-7. This CDR3 has 14 amino acids. Germline CDR1 DFQATT, CDR2 SNEGSKA (reference sequence). This CDR3 reads CSARLAGHGYEQYF. The CDR3 region has the DNA TGCAGTGCTAGGTTAGCGGGACATGGCTACGAGCAGTACTTC.

The J gene is TRBJ2-3, the V gene TRBV7-9; D may be TRBD1 or TRBD2 (5 bases each). V shed 1 base and J shed 2 bases, with 10 bases lying between them. There are 15 residues in the CDR3. Looked up from germline, CDR1 is SEHNR and CDR2 is FQNEAQ (reference sequence). The CDR3 protein is CASSLVRDLTDTQYF. The CDR3 region has the DNA TGTGCCAGCAGCTTAGTTCGGGACCTCACAGATACGCAGTATTTT.

This clonotype was seen just once. The rearrangement uses TRBV24-1 and TRBJ2-5, with D possibly matching TRBD1 (5 bases). The last part of the DNA fits TRBJ2-7 better; the J call may be wrong. CDR3 length: 13 amino acids. The V gene's germline CDR1 is KGHDR and CDR2 SFDVKD. The CDR3 DNA sequence: TGTGCCACCAGTGATCACGACAGCTACGAGCAGTACTTC. It encodes CATSDHDSYEQYF.

This clonotype was counted only a few times. The chain uses TRBV7-3 and TRBJ2-3; D ambiguous. The CDR3 is made up of 15 amino acids. Trimming removed 1 base at V and 1 base at J, with 9 bases between. Germline CDR1 and CDR2: SGHTA and FQGTGA. The CDR3 is CASSLNMAGTDTQYF. For the CDR3, the DNA is TGTGCCAGCAGCTTAAATATGGCGGGCACAGATACGCAGTATTTT.

The V gene is TRBV7-2, the J gene TRBJ2-5; TRBD1 aligns across 9 bases. CDR3 length: 15 residues. Germline V gene lookup returns CDR1 SGHTA and CDR2 FQGNSA. V lost 1 base and J lost 4; bases outside the gene matches: 4. The CDR3 loop reads CASSLEGTGPETQYF. The CDR3, as DNA: TGTGCCAGCAGCTTAGAGGGGACAGGGCCAGAGACCCAGTACTTC. The full variable domain, its missing parts supplied by reference TRBV7-2 and TRBJ2-5, is GAGVSQSPSNKVTEKGKDVELRCDPISGHTALYWYRQSLGQGLEFLIYFQGNSAPDKSGLPSDRFSAERTGGSVSTLTIQRTQQEDSAVYLCASSLEGTGPETQYFGPGTRLLVL.

The V gene is TRBV5-1, the J gene TRBJ2-1, with 14 bases that match TRBD2. V trimming: 3 bases; J trimming: 9 bases; junction bases outside the gene matches: 11. This CDR3 is 17 amino acids long. Germline CDR1 SGHRS, CDR2 YFSETQ. CDR3: CASSSPTSGGASIEQFF. CDR3 DNA: TGCGCCAGCAGCTCCCCGACTAGCGGGGGGGCCTCTATTGAGCAGTTCTTC. The full variable domain, its missing parts supplied by reference TRBV5-1 and TRBJ2-1, is KAGVTQTPRYLIKTRGQQVTLSCSPISGHRSVSWYQQTPGQGLQFLFEYFSETQRNKGNFPGRFSGRQFSNSRSEMNVSTLELGDSALYLCASSSPTSGGASIEQFFGPGTRLTVL.

J is TRBJ1-1 and V is TRBV20-1; TRBD1 aligns across 8 bases. The CDR3 loop spans 14 amino acids. Per the germline V gene, CDR1 is DFQATT and CDR2 is SNEGSKA (reference sequence). V shed 7 bases and J 0 bases; nucleotides not matched to a gene: 7. The CDR3 DNA reads TGCAGTGTCTGGACAGGGTGGATGAACACTGAAGCTTTCTTT. This codes for CSVWTGWMNTEAFF.

This clonotype was seen a few times. The chain combines TRBV6-1 with TRBJ2-7; D unclear. Germline CDR1 is MNHNS and CDR2 is SASEGT. V shed 4 bases and J shed 0 bases, with 10 bases lying between them. The CDR3 consists of 14 residues. The CDR3 loop reads CASSGTVSSYEQYF. The CDR3 nucleotides are TGTGCCAGCAGTGGAACAGTCAGCTCCTACGAGCAGTACTTC.